The present T cell receptor (beta chain) was sequenced within a study of blood T cell repertoires in COVID-19 (TCRdb year 2020). Background on the whole study: Collaborator samples came from the United States, Italy and Spain and covered acute and convalescent phases of COVID-19. The material from the prospective study consisted of cDNA or gDNA derived from T cells, B-cell-depleted T cells, or PBMCs. Subjects who had been exposed to COVID-19, were actively infected with it, or had recovered from it provided the deeply sampled blood TCRbeta repertoires that made up the dataset. The repertoires were released in a freely available public database meant as a resource for research on the immune response to SARS-CoV-2. The samples were drawn from two sources: the first 160 participants of the ongoing ImmuneRACE study, and 950 to 1,500 subjects contributed by 6 global collaborators. The sample metadata nearly always contained a de-identified subject ID, COVID-19 status, age in years and sex. Where available, HLA class I and class II types were obtained from metadata supplied by the sample provider rather than from assay-based typing. General study outcomes and caveats: The quantity of clinical and demographic metadata differed by source and by participant and was supplied without curation.

Ends trimmed: V by 3 bases, J by 10 bases; bases unmatched to a gene: 15. CDR1 MGHRA and CDR2 YSYEKL are derived from the germline V gene. From cysteine to phenylalanine, the CDR3 is 17 amino acids long. This entry keeps only the CDR3 DNA: 51 bases, framed from base 1. Collaborating institutions collected whole blood in K2EDTA tubes following their own protocols. For TCRbeta analysis, collaborator samples were shipped as frozen whole blood, as isolated PBMCs, or as DNA extracted from either sample type. As regards this clone: Its antigen is not yet known. There are no base qualities to consult, and no much larger clone falls within one base.

TCRbeta CDR3 regions were amplified from genomic DNA by means of the immunoSEQ Assay, a bias-controlled multiplex PCR. The paper's data handling went like this. The number of nucleated cells in each sample was estimated by amplification of reference gene primers within the assay. To quantify the absolute abundance of each unique TCRbeta CDR3 rearrangement, sequence reads were collapsed and filtered. Productive Simpson clonality was computed per sample as the square root of Simpson's diversity index over productive rearrangements. TCRdb re-hosts the immuneACCESS table, in-frame sequences only. Its copies lack some clones; in the studies checked, an unresolved V gene accounts for under half of them, and the cause for the rest is not known. Clonal size and the V and J genes are those of that table, whereas D and trimming came from the DNA. The sample profile shows 95,000 to 150,000 clones; about 82% of them were found once. 5% to 6% of the sample comes from the top ten.

The chain was built from TRBV4-1 and TRBJ1-6, and TRBD1 aligns with 7 junction nucleotides. What was sequenced was peripheral blood. The TCR originated in a human donor in a cohort sampled during active COVID-19. The nucleotide sequence is given as TGCGCCAGCAGCCATGGTTCCCGGGACAGCTCAAGATCACCCCTCCACTTT. Translated, it reads CASSHGSRDSSRSPLHF.